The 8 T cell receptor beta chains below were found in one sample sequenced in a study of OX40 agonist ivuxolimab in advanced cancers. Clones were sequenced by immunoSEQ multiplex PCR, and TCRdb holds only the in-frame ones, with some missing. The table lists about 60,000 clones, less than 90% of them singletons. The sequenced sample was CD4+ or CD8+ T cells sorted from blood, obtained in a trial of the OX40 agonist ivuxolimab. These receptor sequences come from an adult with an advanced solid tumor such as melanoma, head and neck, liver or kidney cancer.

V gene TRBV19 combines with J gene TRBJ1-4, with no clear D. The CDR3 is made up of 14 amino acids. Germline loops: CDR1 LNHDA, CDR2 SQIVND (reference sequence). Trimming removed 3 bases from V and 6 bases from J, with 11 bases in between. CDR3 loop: CASSIPPRDEKLFF. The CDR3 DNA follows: TGTGCCAGTAGTATCCCGCCCAGAGATGAAAAACTGTTTTTT.

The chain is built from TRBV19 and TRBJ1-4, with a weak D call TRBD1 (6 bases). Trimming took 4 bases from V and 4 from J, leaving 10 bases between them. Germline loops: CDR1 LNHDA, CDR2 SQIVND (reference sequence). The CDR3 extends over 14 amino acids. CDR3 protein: CASSTGHGNEKLFF. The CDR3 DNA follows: TGTGCCAGTAGTACGGGACACGGTAATGAAAAACTGTTTTTT.

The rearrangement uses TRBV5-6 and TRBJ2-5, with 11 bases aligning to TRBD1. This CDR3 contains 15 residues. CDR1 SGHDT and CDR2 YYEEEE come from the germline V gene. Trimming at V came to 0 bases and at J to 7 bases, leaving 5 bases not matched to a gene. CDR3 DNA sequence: TGTGCCAGCAGCTTGGTGGACAGGGGGCCGCTGACCCAGTACTTC. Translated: CASSLVDRGPLTQYF. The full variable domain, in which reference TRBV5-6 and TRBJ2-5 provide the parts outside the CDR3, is DAGVTQSPTHLIKTRGQQVTLRCSPKSGHDTVSWYQQALGQGPQFIFQYYEEEERQRGNFPDRFSGHQFPNYSSELNVNALLLGDSALYLCASSLVDRGPLTQYFGPGTRLLVL.

The CDR3 DNA is TGCGCCAGCAGGGGGGACAGGGACCCAGATACGCAGTATTTT. This gives the protein CASRGDRDPDTQYF. The gene calls are TRBV10-1 and TRBJ2-3; the match to TRBD1 covers 9 bases. CDR3 length: 14 residues. J lost 4 bases, V lost 6 bases, and 5 bases had no gene match. Germline CDR1 reads WNHNN; CDR2 reads SYGVQD (reference sequence).

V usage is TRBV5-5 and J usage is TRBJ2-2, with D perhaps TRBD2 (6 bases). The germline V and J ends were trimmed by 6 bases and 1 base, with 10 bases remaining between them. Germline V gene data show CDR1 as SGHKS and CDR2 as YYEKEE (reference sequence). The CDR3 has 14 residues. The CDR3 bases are TGTGCCAGCACCGGGGGTCTGAACACCGGGGAGCTGTTTTTT. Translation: CASTGGLNTGELFF.

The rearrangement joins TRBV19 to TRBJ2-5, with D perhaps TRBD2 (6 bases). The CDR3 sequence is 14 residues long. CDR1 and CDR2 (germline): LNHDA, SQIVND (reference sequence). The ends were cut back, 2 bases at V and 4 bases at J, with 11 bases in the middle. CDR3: CASSISYGRETQYF. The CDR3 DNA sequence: TGTGCCAGTAGTATAAGCTACGGGAGAGAGACCCAGTACTTC.

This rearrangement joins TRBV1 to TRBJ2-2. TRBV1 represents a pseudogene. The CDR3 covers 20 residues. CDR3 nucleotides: TGCACCAGCAGCCAAGAAATCCCCCGGACGGACCGTTCGAACACCGGGGAGCTGTTTTTT. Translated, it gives CTSSQEIPRTDRSNTGELFF.

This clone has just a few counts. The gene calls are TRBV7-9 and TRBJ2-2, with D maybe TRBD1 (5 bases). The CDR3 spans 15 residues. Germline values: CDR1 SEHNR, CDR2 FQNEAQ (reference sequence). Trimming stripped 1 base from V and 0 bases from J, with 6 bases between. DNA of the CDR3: TGTGCCAGCAGCTTAGACAGGTCGAACACCGGGGAGCTGTTTTTT. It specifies CASSLDRSNTGELFF.